This T cell receptor beta chain was documented in a study of T-cell reconstitution after alpha-beta-depleted transplantation in children. V was clipped by 0 bases and J by 7 bases; unmatched bases: 11. The CDR3 is made up of 17 amino acids. Germline lookup yields CDR1 SGHAT and CDR2 FQNNGV. As to this clonotype: What it recognizes is unknown.

Study-wide findings and caveats: By one year post-transplant, T-cell counts and diversity largely arose from T cells that were newly produced.

TCRbeta library preparation incorporated unique molecular identifiers. TCRdb re-called the PCR reads with MiXCR, one entry per CDR3 protein. The profile shows about 440,000 distinct CDR3 sequences, approximately 42% of them singletons. The sequence was obtained from a girl aged 2 to 9 with aplastic anemia, due to receive a stem cell transplant. The chain joins TRBV11-2 to TRBJ2-1; TRBD2 agrees at 8 bases. The specimen was PBMCs, collected before TCRalphabeta/CD19-depleted stem cell transplant. DNA of the CDR3: TGTGCCAGCAGCTTAGAGATTACGGGGGGGGCAAGGAATGAGCAGTTCTTC. Translation: CASSLEITGGARNEQFF.